This is a list of T cell receptor beta chains from one sample in a study of control samples from healthy donors and cancer patients. The data were produced by immunoSEQ multiplex PCR, yet TCRdb's version contains in-frame clones alone and is incomplete. Of about 73,000 clones in the sample, about nine tenths are singletons; the top ten hold around 19%. Sequencing was carried out using PBMCs. The source is a man between 60 and 75 years old with lung cancer. Each CDR3 is given with its conserved first and last residue. D genes are given only for firm matches. A clone size is listed for some rows: how often the clone was seen (once, few, many), or a class if it is expanded.

size: .
D: TRBD1
V: TRBV6-5
J: TRBJ2-7
DNA: TGTGCCAGCAGTTATCGGGGACAGCATACCCACTACGAGCAGTACTTC
CDR3: CASSYRGQHTHYEQYF

size: .
D: .
V: TRBV7-2
J: TRBJ2-6
DNA: TGTGCCAGCAGCTTTAAGGGGAACTCTGGGGCCAACGTCCTGACTTTC
CDR3: CASSFKGNSGANVLTF

size: once
D: .
V: TRBV6-6
J: TRBJ1-2
DNA: TGTGCCAGCAGTTACTCCTGGGGGATGGGGAGCTATGGCTACACCTTC
CDR3: CASSYSWGMGSYGYTF

size: .
D: .
V: TRBV12-3/TRBV12-4
J: TRBJ2-2
DNA: TGTGCCAGCAGTTTTGGGGGGCCCGGGGAGCTGTTTTTT
CDR3: CASSFGGPGELFF

size: .
D: TRBD2
V: TRBV2
J: TRBJ2-5
DNA: TGTGCCAGCAGTCGCCGGGACTACGAAGAGACCCAGTACTTC
CDR3: CASSRRDYEETQYF

size: .
D: .
V: TRBV5-1
J: TRBJ2-3
DNA: TGCGCCAGCAGGTTGAGGGGGGCATCCACAGATACGCAGTATTTT
CDR3: CASRLRGASTDTQYF

size: .
D: .
V: TRBV29-1
J: TRBJ2-6
DNA: TGCAGCGTTGAAGATTTTGTGGAGCTCGCTGGGGCCAACGTCCTGACTTTC
CDR3: CSVEDFVELAGANVLTF

size: .
D: .
V: TRBV18
J: TRBJ1-1
DNA: TGTGCCAGCTCACCAGCGACCCCTGAAGCTTTCTTT
CDR3: CASSPATPEAFF

size: .
D: .
V: TRBV7-2
J: TRBJ1-5
DNA: TGTGCCAGCAGCTTACGGAGCAATCAGCCCCAGCATTTT
CDR3: CASSLRSNQPQHF

size: .
D: .
V: TRBV24-1
J: TRBJ2-1
DNA: TGTGCCACCCCTTACCGGGGGGAGCAGTTCTTC
CDR3: CATPYRGEQFF

size: .
D: TRBD1
V: TRBV10-3
J: TRBJ2-7
DNA: TGTGCCATCAGAACCGGGACAGGGGTCTCCTACGAGCAGTACTTC
CDR3: CAIRTGTGVSYEQYF

size: .
D: TRBD1
V: TRBV5-1
J: TRBJ2-2
DNA: TGCGCCAGCAGATACAGGGGGCAGGACACCGGGGAGCTGTTTTTT
CDR3: CASRYRGQDTGELFF

size: .
D: TRBD1
V: TRBV10-1
J: TRBJ2-1
DNA: TGCGCCAGCAGTGCCGGGACAGGGAAGTTCTTC
CDR3: CASSAGTGKFF

size: once
D: .
V: TRBV15
J: TRBJ1-1
DNA: TGTGCCACCAGCAGAGTAGGTACAGGAGGTGAGACTTTCTTT
CDR3: CATSRVGTGGETFF

size: .
D: TRBD1
V: TRBV7-8
J: TRBJ1-2
DNA: TGTGCCAGCAGCTTAGACGACAGGGGGCGCGGTGGCTACACCTTC
CDR3: CASSLDDRGRGGYTF

size: few
D: .
V: TRBV27
J: TRBJ1-2
DNA: TGTGCCAGCAGTTTATCAGGACGGCTTTTCTATGGCTACACCTTC
CDR3: CASSLSGRLFYGYTF

size: .
D: .
V: TRBV2
J: TRBJ1-6
DNA: TGTGCCAGCAGTGAAGGCAGGGGAGTATCACCCCTCCACTTT
CDR3: CASSEGRGVSPLHF

size: .
D: .
V: TRBV6-6
J: TRBJ2-5
DNA: TGTGCCAGCAACGGGCCGAGGAAGGAGACCCAGTACTTC
CDR3: CASNGPRKETQYF

size: .
D: .
V: TRBV14
J: TRBJ1-6
DNA: TGTGCCAGCAGCCAAGTCCATGCGGACGTATCCGGGGCACCCCTCCACTTT
CDR3: CASSQVHADVSGAPLHF

size: .
D: .
V: TRBV6-5
J: TRBJ1-2
DNA: TGTGCCAGCCGCACGGGGGTTTACTATGGCTACACCTTC
CDR3: CASRTGVYYGYTF

size: few
D: .
V: TRBV7-2
J: TRBJ1-1
DNA: TGTGCCAGCAGCTTACGTGGGGGCGGCACTGAAGCTTTCTTT
CDR3: CASSLRGGGTEAFF

size: .
D: .
V: TRBV5-1
J: TRBJ1-1
DNA: TGCGCCAGCAGCTTGGGACGGCAGAACACTGAAGCTTTCTTT
CDR3: CASSLGRQNTEAFF

size: .
D: TRBD1
V: TRBV6-5
J: TRBJ1-1
DNA: TGTGCCAGCAGTTACCAGGGGGGATTCACTGAAGCTTTCTTT
CDR3: CASSYQGGFTEAFF

size: .
D: .
V: TRBV18
J: TRBJ2-2
DNA: TGTGCCAGCTCACCAACGTACACCGGGGAGCTGTTTTTT
CDR3: CASSPTYTGELFF

size: once
D: .
V: TRBV19
J: TRBJ2-5
DNA: TGTGCCAGTAGTTGGCCTAGCGAGGCTCAAGAGACCCAGTACTTC
CDR3: CASSWPSEAQETQYF

size: .
D: TRBD1
V: TRBV5-4
J: TRBJ2-2
DNA: TGTGCCAGCAGCCCGGGACAGGGGTACACCGGGGAGCTGTTTTTT
CDR3: CASSPGQGYTGELFF

size: .
D: .
V: TRBV2
J: TRBJ2-2
DNA: TGTGCCAGCAGTCCTCGGGGGCAAAACACCGGGGAGCTGTTTTTT
CDR3: CASSPRGQNTGELFF

size: .
D: .
V: TRBV13
J: TRBJ2-7
DNA: TGTGCCAGCAGCCCGGGGACTGCGTCCTACGAGCAGTACTTC
CDR3: CASSPGTASYEQYF

size: .
D: .
V: TRBV12-5
J: TRBJ1-6
DNA: TGTGCTAGTGGTTTGATAAGGACAGAATTTTCACCCCTCCACTTT
CDR3: CASGLIRTEFSPLHF

size: few
D: .
V: TRBV25-1
J: TRBJ1-4
DNA: TGTGCCAGCAGTCTCCAGGGTGGGGCGGATGAAAAACTGTTTTTT
CDR3: CASSLQGGADEKLFF

size: .
D: TRBD2
V: TRBV11-3
J: TRBJ2-5
DNA: TGTGCCAGCAGCCCTGGAGGCGCGGGGGGGCCCAGGGAGACCCAGTACTTC
CDR3: CASSPGGAGGPRETQYF

size: once
D: .
V: TRBV29-1
J: TRBJ2-7
DNA: TGCAGCGTTGACAGGGGCGGGTACGAGCAGTACTTC
CDR3: CSVDRGGYEQYF

size: .
D: TRBD1
V: TRBV7-9
J: TRBJ1-3
DNA: TGTGCCAGCAGGCCCGCAGGGGGCGGAAACACCATATATTTT
CDR3: CASRPAGGGNTIYF

size: .
D: TRBD1
V: TRBV5-6
J: TRBJ2-1
DNA: TGTGCCAGCAGCTTATTACAGGGGATATCCTACAATGAGCAGTTCTTC
CDR3: CASSLLQGISYNEQFF

size: .
D: .
V: TRBV6-5
J: TRBJ1-1
DNA: TGTGCCAGCAGTTCGACAGAGGGTTATCAAGCTTTCTTT
CDR3: CASSSTEGYQAFF

size: .
D: TRBD1
V: TRBV6-2/TRBV6-3
J: TRBJ1-1
DNA: TGTGCCAGCAGTCAGAACCGACAGGGGGCGGGCGCTGAAGCTTTCTTT
CDR3: CASSQNRQGAGAEAFF

size: .
D: .
V: TRBV10-1
J: TRBJ2-2
DNA: TGCGCCAGCAGGAAGGTTGCCCCTTTTAACACCGGGGAGCTGTTTTTT
CDR3: CASRKVAPFNTGELFF

size: .
D: .
V: TRBV27
J: TRBJ1-4
DNA: TGTGCCAGTGGTGGGCCGGCTAATGAAAAACTGTTTTTT
CDR3: CASGGPANEKLFF

size: .
D: TRBD1
V: TRBV3-1/TRBV3-2
J: TRBJ2-7
DNA: TGTGCCAGCAGCTCGCACTTCCCGGGACAGGGTTACGAGCAGTACTTC
CDR3: CASSSHFPGQGYEQYF

size: .
D: TRBD1
V: TRBV5-1
J: TRBJ1-5
DNA: TGCGCCAGCAGCGCAGGACAGGGTCAGCCCCAGCATTTT
CDR3: CASSAGQGQPQHF

size: .
D: .
V: TRBV6-5
J: TRBJ1-2
DNA: TGTGCCAGCAGTTACCAACCAGGGGACCACTATGGCTACACCTTC
CDR3: CASSYQPGDHYGYTF

size: once
D: .
V: TRBV5-6
J: TRBJ1-1
DNA: TGTGCCAGCAGCACCGGGACTTTGAACACTGAAGCTTTCTTT
CDR3: CASSTGTLNTEAFF

size: .
D: .
V: TRBV5-4
J: TRBJ1-5
DNA: TGTGCCAGCAGACGGAACCAGGGTACTGGCAATCAGCCCCAGCATTTT
CDR3: CASRRNQGTGNQPQHF

size: .
D: .
V: TRBV6-1
J: TRBJ2-3
DNA: TGTGCCAGCAGTGCCAGGGTCCGTGCTAGCACAGATACGCAGTATTTT
CDR3: CASSARVRASTDTQYF

size: .
D: .
V: TRBV4-1
J: TRBJ1-5
DNA: TGCGCCAGCAGCCAAGTCGGAAGTAATCAGCCCCAGCATTTT
CDR3: CASSQVGSNQPQHF

size: .
D: .
V: TRBV10-1
J: TRBJ1-6
DNA: TGCGCCAGCAGTGAGAGCCGCGCTAATTCACCCCTCCACTTT
CDR3: CASSESRANSPLHF

size: .
D: .
V: TRBV11-2
J: TRBJ2-5
DNA: TGTGCCAGCAGCTTGCCCCGGGGCCAAGAGACCCAGTACTTC
CDR3: CASSLPRGQETQYF

size: once
D: .
V: TRBV2
J: TRBJ2-3
DNA: TGTGCCAGCAGCGAACAGGGTGGAGGCACAGATACGCAGTATTTT
CDR3: CASSEQGGGTDTQYF